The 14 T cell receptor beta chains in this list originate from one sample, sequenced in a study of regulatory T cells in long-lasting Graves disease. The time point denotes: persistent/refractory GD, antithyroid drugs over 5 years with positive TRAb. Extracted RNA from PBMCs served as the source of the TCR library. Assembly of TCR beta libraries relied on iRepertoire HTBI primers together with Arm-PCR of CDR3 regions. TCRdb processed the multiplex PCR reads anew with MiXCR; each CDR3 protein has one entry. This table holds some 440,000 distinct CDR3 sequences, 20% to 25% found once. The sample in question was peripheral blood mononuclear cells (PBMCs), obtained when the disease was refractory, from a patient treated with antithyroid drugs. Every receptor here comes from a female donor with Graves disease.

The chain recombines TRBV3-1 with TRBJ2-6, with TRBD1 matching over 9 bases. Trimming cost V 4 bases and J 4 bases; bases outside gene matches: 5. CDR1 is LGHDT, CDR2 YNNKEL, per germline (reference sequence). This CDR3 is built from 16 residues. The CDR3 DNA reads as TGTGCCAGCAGCCGGGACAGGGTTGCGGGGGCCAACGTCCTGACTTTC. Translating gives CASSRDRVAGANVLTF.

CDR3 amino acids: CASSVEGGSSTDTQYF. In nucleotides, the CDR3 is TGTGCCAGCAGCGTAGAAGGCGGCTCTAGCACAGATACGCAGTATTTT. V is TRBV9 and J is TRBJ2-3; no clear D gene. CDR1 and CDR2 (germline): SGDLS, YYNGEE. V was clipped by 0 bases and J by 0 bases, with 11 bases between them. The CDR3 length is 16 residues. Filled out from reference TRBV9 and TRBJ2-3, the complete variable domain reads DSGVTQTPKHLITATGQRVTLRCSPRSGDLSVYWYQQSLDQGLQFLIQYYNGEERAKGNILERFSAQQFPDLHSELNLSSLELGDSALYFCASSVEGGSSTDTQYFGPGTRLTVL.

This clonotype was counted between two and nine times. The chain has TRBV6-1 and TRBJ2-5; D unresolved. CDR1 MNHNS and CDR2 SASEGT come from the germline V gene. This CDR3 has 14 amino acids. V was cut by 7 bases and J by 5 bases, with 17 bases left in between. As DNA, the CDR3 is TGTGCCAGCATTCCATCTGACCGGGTTGAGACCCAGTACTTC. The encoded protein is CASIPSDRVETQYF.

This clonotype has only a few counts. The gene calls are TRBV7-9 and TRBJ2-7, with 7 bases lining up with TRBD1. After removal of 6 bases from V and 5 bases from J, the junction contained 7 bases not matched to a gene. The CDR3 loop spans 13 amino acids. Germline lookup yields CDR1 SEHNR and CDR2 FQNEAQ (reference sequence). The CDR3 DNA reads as TGTGCCAGCAGGGAAGGGGGCGGAGACGAGCAGTACTTC. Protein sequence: CASREGGGDEQYF.

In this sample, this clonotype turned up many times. As DNA, the CDR3 is TGTGCCATACAGGGGACTATGAACACTGAAGCTTTCTTT. Translating it yields CAIQGTMNTEAFF. This chain joins TRBV24-1 and TRBJ1-1, with TRBD1 matching 7 bases. The V gene end was trimmed by 11 bases and the J gene end by 0 bases; junction bases not matched to a gene: 5. The CDR3 extends over 13 amino acids. Germline CDR1 and CDR2: KGHDR and SFDVKD.

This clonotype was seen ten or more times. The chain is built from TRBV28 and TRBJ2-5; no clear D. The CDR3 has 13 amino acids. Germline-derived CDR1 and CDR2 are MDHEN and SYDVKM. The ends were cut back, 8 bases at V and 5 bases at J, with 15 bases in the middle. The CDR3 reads CASRTRNGETQYF. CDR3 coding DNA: TGTGCCAGCCGGACCCGAAATGGGGAGACCCAGTACTTC.

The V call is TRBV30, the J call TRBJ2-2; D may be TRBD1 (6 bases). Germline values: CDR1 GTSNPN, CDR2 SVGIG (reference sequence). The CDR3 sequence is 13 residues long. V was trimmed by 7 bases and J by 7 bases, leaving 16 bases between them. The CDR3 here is CALEGGFIGELFF. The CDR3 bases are TGTGCCTTGGAAGGGGGTTTTATCGGGGAGCTGTTTTTT.

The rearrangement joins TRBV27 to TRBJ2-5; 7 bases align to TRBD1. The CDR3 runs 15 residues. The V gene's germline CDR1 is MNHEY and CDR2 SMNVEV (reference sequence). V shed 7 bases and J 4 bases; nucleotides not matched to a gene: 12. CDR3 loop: CASNQRQGGGETQYF. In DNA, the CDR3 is TGTGCCAGCAACCAGAGACAGGGCGGAGGAGAGACCCAGTACTTC.

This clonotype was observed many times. CDR3 sequence reads: CASSLWANQPQHF. The CDR3 DNA is TGTGCCAGCAGCTTATGGGCCAATCAGCCCCAGCATTTT. The V and J genes are TRBV11-2 and TRBJ1-5; D not resolved. The CDR3 sequence is 13 residues long. Trimming took off 2 bases at V and 3 bases at J, with 5 bases between the two ends. Germline CDR1 SGHAT, CDR2 FQNNGV.

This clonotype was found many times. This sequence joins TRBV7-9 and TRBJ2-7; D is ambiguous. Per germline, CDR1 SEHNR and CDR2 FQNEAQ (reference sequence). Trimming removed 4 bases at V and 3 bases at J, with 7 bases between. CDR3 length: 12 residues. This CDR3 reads CASSSTVYEQYF. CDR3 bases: TGTGCCAGCAGCTCGACCGTCTACGAGCAGTACTTC. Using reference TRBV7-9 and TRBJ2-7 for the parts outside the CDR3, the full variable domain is DTGVSQNPRHKITKRGQNVTFRCDPISEHNRLYWYRQTLGQGPEFLTYFQNEAQLEKSRLLSDRFSAERPKGSFSTLEIQRTEQGDSAMYLCASSSTVYEQYFGPGTRLTVT.

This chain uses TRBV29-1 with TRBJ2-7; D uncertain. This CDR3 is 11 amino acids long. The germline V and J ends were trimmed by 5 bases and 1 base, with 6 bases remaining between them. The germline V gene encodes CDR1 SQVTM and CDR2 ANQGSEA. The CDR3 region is CSVLSSYEQYF. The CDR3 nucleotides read TGCAGCGTTCTCTCGTCCTACGAGCAGTACTTC.

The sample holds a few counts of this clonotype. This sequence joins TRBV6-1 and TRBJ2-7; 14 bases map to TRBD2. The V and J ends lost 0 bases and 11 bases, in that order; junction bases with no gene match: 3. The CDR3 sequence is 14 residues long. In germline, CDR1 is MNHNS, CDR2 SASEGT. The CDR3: CASSEAGLAGDEYF. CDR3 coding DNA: TGTGCCAGCAGTGAAGCGGGACTAGCGGGAGATGAGTACTTC.

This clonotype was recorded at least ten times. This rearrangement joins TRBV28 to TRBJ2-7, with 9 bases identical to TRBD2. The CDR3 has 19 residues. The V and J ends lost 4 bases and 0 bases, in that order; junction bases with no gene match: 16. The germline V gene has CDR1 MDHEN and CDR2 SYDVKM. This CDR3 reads CASSSLDISEAGGSYEQYF. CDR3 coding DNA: TGTGCCAGCAGTTCTCTTGATATCTCCGAAGCGGGAGGCTCCTACGAGCAGTACTTC.

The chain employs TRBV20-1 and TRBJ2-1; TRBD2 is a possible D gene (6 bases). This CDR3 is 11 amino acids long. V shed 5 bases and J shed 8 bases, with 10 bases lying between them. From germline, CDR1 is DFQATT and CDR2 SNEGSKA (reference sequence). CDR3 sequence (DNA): TGCAGTGCTCGAACTAGCCATGAGCAGTTCTTC. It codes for CSARTSHEQFF.